These T cell receptor beta chains were read from a single sample in a study of cytomegalovirus exposure and HLA in healthy donors. This table comes from immunoSEQ multiplex PCR, and its TCRdb copy is limited to in-frame clones, with some not included. This sample carries roughly 140,000 clones, with less than 3.5% going to the ten biggest clones. Material for sequencing was PBMCs. Receptors were obtained from a man in his forties or fifties in good health and CMV-seronegative. CDR3s include the opening cysteine and the closing phenylalanine or tryptophan. Each record gives: D gene, V gene, J gene, CDR3 protein, CDR3 DNA. A D gene is named only where the DNA matches it firmly.

NA	TRBV2	TRBJ1-1	CASSEAGNTEAFF	TGTGCCAGCAGTGAGGCGGGGAACACTGAAGCTTTCTTT
NA	TRBV25-1	TRBJ2-7	CASSRTALKRTYEQYF	TGTGCCAGCAGTAGGACAGCCTTAAAGAGAACCTACGAGCAGTACTTC
NA	TRBV18	TRBJ1-3	CASSGSTDLSGNTIYF	TGTGCCAGCTCCGGGTCAACCGACCTCTCTGGAAACACCATATATTTT
NA	TRBV18	TRBJ1-3	CASSPRGVPSGNTIYF	TGTGCCAGCTCACCCCGAGGAGTGCCCTCTGGAAACACCATATATTTT
NA	TRBV19	TRBJ1-4	CASSIRGHWNEKLFF	TGTGCCAGTAGTATTAGGGGCCACTGGAATGAAAAACTGTTTTTT
TRBD1	TRBV5-6	TRBJ2-2	CASSFGTGGSGELFF	TGTGCCAGCAGCTTCGGGACAGGGGGATCGGGGGAGCTGTTTTTT
NA	TRBV25-1	TRBJ1-2	CASSNRDVWEGYGYTF	TGTGCCAGCAGTAACCGGGACGTCTGGGAGGGCTATGGCTACACCTTC
NA	TRBV20-1	TRBJ1-5	CSTFWPQPQHF	TGCAGTACCTTCTGGCCTCAGCCCCAGCATTTT
TRBD2	TRBV7-2	TRBJ2-1	CASSPGGSYNEQFF	TGTGCCAGCAGCCCGGGGGGGTCCTACAATGAGCAGTTCTTC
NA	TRBV7-9	TRBJ2-7	CASSFRETSYEQYF	TGTGCCAGCAGCTTTCGGGAGACAAGCTACGAGCAGTACTTC
TRBD1	TRBV9	TRBJ2-2	CASSVDDRGTGELFF	TGTGCCAGCAGCGTGGACGACAGGGGCACCGGGGAGCTGTTTTTT
NA	TRBV6-6	TRBJ2-2	CASKEGGHTGELFF	TGTGCCAGCAAGGAGGGCGGACACACCGGGGAGCTGTTTTTT
NA	TRBV2	TRBJ2-7	CASSGGGSSYEQYF	TGTGCCAGCAGTGGAGGTGGGAGCTCCTACGAGCAGTACTTC
NA	TRBV5-6	TRBJ1-5	CASSFNRPYSNQPQHF	TGTGCCAGCAGCTTTAATCGTCCGTATAGCAATCAGCCCCAGCATTTT
TRBD1	TRBV15	TRBJ1-6	CATSRDKIGTVLHF	TGTGCCACCAGCAGAGATAAGATAGGGACAGTACTCCACTTT
TRBD1	TRBV11-2	TRBJ2-7	CASSPGTVLYEQYF	TGTGCCAGCAGCCCAGGGACAGTCCTCTACGAGCAGTACTTC
NA	TRBV9	TRBJ1-2	CASSVGEGRLDYGYTF	TGTGCCAGCAGCGTCGGGGAGGGTCGCCTCGACTATGGCTACACCTTC
TRBD1	TRBV7-9	TRBJ1-1	CASSWGDRLAFF	TGTGCCAGCAGCTGGGGGGACAGGCTGGCTTTCTTT
NA	TRBV18	TRBJ1-1	CASSHALGAEAFF	TGTGCCAGCTCCCACGCATTGGGCGCTGAAGCTTTCTTT
TRBD2	TRBV5-1	TRBJ2-1	CASRGLAGDYNEQFF	TGCGCCAGCAGGGGGCTAGCGGGGGACTACAATGAGCAGTTCTTC
TRBD2	TRBV5-4	TRBJ2-5	CASSSSPGLAGGQETQYF	TGTGCCAGCAGCTCATCCCCGGGACTAGCGGGGGGCCAAGAGACCCAGTACTTC
TRBD1	TRBV9	TRBJ1-6	CASNRGNSPLHF	TGTGCCAGCAACAGGGGCAATTCACCCCTCCACTTT
NA	TRBV5-1	TRBJ2-3	CASSIGQTDTQYF	TGCGCCAGCAGCATCGGACAGACAGATACGCAGTATTTT
NA	TRBV6-5	TRBJ2-5	CASSYYDRNQETQYF	TGTGCCAGCAGTTACTACGATAGAAACCAAGAGACCCAGTACTTC
NA	TRBV29-1	TRBJ1-1	CSVGGGSAEAFF	TGCAGCGTTGGCGGGGGAAGCGCTGAAGCTTTCTTT
TRBD1	TRBV12-5	TRBJ1-6	CASGIGGTANSPLHF	TGTGCTAGTGGTATAGGGGGGACAGCTAATTCACCCCTCCACTTT
NA	TRBV5-6	TRBJ1-1	CASSLATGEAFF	TGTGCCAGCAGCCTTGCGACAGGAGAAGCTTTCTTT
NA	TRBV7-9	TRBJ2-2	CASNFGRERAEGIGELFF	TGTGCCAGCAACTTTGGTCGAGAGCGGGCAGAAGGAATCGGGGAGCTGTTTTTT
NA	TRBV12-2	TRBJ2-7	CASRLDPLDREVPYEQYF	TGTGCAAGTCGCTTAGACCCTTTGGACAGGGAGGTCCCCTACGAGCAGTACTTC
NA	TRBV7-8	TRBJ1-5	CASSLDRGPNQPQHF	TGTGCCAGCAGCTTAGACAGAGGGCCCAATCAGCCCCAGCATTTT
NA	TRBV19	TRBJ1-4	CASSSQSLGSEKLFF	TGTGCCAGTAGCTCCCAATCCCTGGGGAGTGAAAAACTGTTTTTT
NA	TRBV29-1	TRBJ1-1	CSVASLGGAEAFF	TGCAGCGTTGCCAGCCTGGGGGGAGCTGAAGCTTTCTTT
NA	TRBV7-9	TRBJ2-7	CASSLRGGVREQYF	TGTGCCAGCAGCTTAAGGGGGGGGGTCCGCGAGCAGTACTTC
TRBD2	TRBV6-5	TRBJ2-5	CASSRSGAETQYF	TGTGCCAGCAGTCGTAGCGGGGCAGAGACCCAGTACTTC
TRBD1	TRBV6-5	TRBJ1-1	CASSLGTGGEAFF	TGTGCCAGCAGCCTCGGGACAGGAGGGGAGGCTTTCTTT
TRBD1	TRBV7-2	TRBJ2-7	CASSLYPRDRIHQYF	TGTGCCAGCAGCTTATACCCGCGGGACAGGATACATCAGTACTTC
TRBD2	TRBV6-6	TRBJ2-5	CASSRGGIQETQYF	TGTGCCAGCAGTCGGGGGGGGATCCAAGAGACCCAGTACTTC
TRBD2	TRBV10-2	TRBJ2-3	CASSLLGGGADTQYF	TGCGCCAGCAGCCTACTTGGCGGGGGAGCAGATACGCAGTATTTT
NA	TRBV28	TRBJ1-5	CASSPTRIVGHQPQHF	TGTGCCAGCAGCCCTACCAGGATAGTGGGCCATCAGCCCCAGCATTTT
NA	TRBV4-1	TRBJ1-2	CASSQDPHNGGDSGYTF	TGCGCCAGCAGCCAAGATCCCCATAACGGAGGGGACTCTGGCTACACCTTC
TRBD1	TRBV5-6	TRBJ2-1	CASTLEDRYNEQFF	TGTGCCAGCACCCTGGAGGACAGGTACAATGAGCAGTTCTTC